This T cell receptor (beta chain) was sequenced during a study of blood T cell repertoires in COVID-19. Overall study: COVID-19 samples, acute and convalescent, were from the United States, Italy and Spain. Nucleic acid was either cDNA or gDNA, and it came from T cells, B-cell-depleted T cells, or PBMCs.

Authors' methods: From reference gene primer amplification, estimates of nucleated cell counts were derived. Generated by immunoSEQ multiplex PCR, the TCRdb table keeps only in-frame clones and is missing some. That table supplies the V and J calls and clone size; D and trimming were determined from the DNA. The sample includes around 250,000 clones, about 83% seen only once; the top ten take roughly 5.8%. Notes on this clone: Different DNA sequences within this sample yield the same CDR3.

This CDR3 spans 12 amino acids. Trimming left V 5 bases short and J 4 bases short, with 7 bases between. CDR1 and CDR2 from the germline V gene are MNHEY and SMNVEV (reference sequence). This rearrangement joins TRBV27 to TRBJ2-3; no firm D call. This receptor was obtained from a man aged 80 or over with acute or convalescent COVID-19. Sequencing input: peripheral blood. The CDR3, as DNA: TGTGCCAGCAGTACCGGGTCAGATACGCAGTATTTT. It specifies CASSTGSDTQYF.